This TCR beta chain was recorded in a study of beta chain features in type 1 diabetes. Every isolated RNA sample was fully reverse transcribed, so sequencing captured expressed TCRB transcripts. The method was immunoSEQ multiplex PCR; TCRdb's version includes in-frame clones alone and lacks a portion of them. The sample has more than 350,000 clones; roughly 11% are singletons. The TCR sequence derives from a young woman in good health. Sequencing was done on a sample of naive CD4+ T cells from blood.

The CDR3: CASSWRLGELFF. DNA of the CDR3: TGTGCCAGCAGCTGGAGGCTCGGGGAGCTGTTTTTT. The chain has TRBV7-3 and TRBJ2-2; TRBD2 might be the D (5 bases). Germline lookup yields CDR1 SGHTA and CDR2 FQGTGA. The CDR3 covers 12 residues. The ends were cut back, 4 bases at V and 7 bases at J, with 7 bases in the middle.